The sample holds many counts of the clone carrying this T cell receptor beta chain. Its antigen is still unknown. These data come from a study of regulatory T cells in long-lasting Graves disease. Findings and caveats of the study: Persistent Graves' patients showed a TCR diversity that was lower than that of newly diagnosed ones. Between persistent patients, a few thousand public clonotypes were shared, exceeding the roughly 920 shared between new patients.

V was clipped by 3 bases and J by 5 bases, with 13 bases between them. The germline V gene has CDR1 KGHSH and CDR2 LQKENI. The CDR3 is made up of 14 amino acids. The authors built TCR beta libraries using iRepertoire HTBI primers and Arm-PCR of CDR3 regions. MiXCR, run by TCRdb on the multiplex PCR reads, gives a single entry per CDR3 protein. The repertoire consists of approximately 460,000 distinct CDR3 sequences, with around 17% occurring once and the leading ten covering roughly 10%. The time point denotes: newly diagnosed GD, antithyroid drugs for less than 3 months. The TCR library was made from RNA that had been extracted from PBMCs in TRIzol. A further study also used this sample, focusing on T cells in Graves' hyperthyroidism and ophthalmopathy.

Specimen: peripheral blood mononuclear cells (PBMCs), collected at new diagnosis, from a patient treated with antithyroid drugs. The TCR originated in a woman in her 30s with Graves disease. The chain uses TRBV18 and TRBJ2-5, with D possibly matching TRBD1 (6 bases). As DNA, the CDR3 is TGTGCCAGCTCACCGTCCGCAGGGGACGAGACCCAGTACTTC. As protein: CASSPSAGDETQYF.